One and the same sample provided the 11 T cell receptor beta chains below, sequenced in a study of shared clonotypes between healthy human individuals. Only in-frame clones appear in the TCRdb table, and some are missing; sequencing was by immunoSEQ multiplex PCR. Among over 700,000 clones listed, over 55% were seen once. Source material: memory CD4+ T cells sorted from blood. Subset of the sample: CD45RA-negative fraction. The receptors were gathered from a woman in her thirties in good health.

The chain has TRBV4-1 and TRBJ2-7; 8 bases fit TRBD2. This CDR3 is built from 16 residues. Trimming at V came to 1 base and at J to 5 bases, leaving 10 bases not matched to a gene. CDR1 MGHRA and CDR2 YSYEKL come from the germline V gene. The DNA of the CDR3 is TGCGCCAGCAGCCAAGCGGATCTAGCGGGTCGGAACGAGCAGTACTTC. It encodes CASSQADLAGRNEQYF.

In this sample, this clone turned up a few times. The chain links TRBV6-1 to TRBJ2-3, with 7 bases aligning to TRBD2. This CDR3 comprises 15 residues. Germline loops: CDR1 MNHNS, CDR2 SASEGT. V trimming: 0 bases; J trimming: 5 bases; junction bases outside the gene matches: 5. The CDR3 reads CASSEALGGGDTQYF. DNA of the CDR3: TGTGCCAGCAGTGAAGCCTTGGGGGGGGGAGATACGCAGTATTTT.

This clone occurred many times. This chain connects TRBV4-1 to TRBJ1-2; D gene unclear. This CDR3 comprises 14 residues. V was shortened by 0 bases and J by 14 bases, with 19 bases between the two germline ends. Germline V gene data show CDR1 as MGHRA and CDR2 as YSYEKL. The CDR3 protein is CASSQDWQQTAWTF. The CDR3 DNA sequence: TGCGCCAGCAGCCAAGATTGGCAGCAAACGGCGTGGACCTTC.

CDR3 nucleotide sequence: TGTGCCAGCAGTGAAGCAGAACAGCCCCAGCATTTT. Translated: CASSEAEQPQHF. The gene calls are TRBV6-1 and TRBJ1-5, with unresolved D. CDR1 is MNHNS, CDR2 SASEGT, per germline. The V end was cut by 0 bases, the J end by 7 bases, with 4 bases between. The CDR3 extends over 12 amino acids.

The chain combines TRBV28 with TRBJ1-2; D gene ambiguous. CDR3 length: 14 amino acids. The V end was cut by 1 base, the J end by 4 bases, with 10 bases between. From germline, CDR1 is MDHEN and CDR2 SYDVKM. The CDR3: CASSLFRQPYGYTF. CDR3 in DNA: TGTGCCAGCAGTTTATTTCGGCAGCCCTATGGCTACACCTTC.

The genes are TRBV7-2 and TRBJ1-2, with no clear D. In germline, CDR1 is SGHTA, CDR2 FQGNSA. V was trimmed by 4 bases and J by 7 bases, leaving 10 bases between them. This CDR3 has 12 amino acids. CDR3 region: CASSSVMVGYTF. In DNA form, the CDR3 reads TGTGCCAGCAGCTCCGTAATGGTTGGCTACACCTTC. Drawing the rest from reference TRBV7-2 and TRBJ1-2, the complete variable domain is GAGVSQSPSNKVTEKGKDVELRCDPISGHTALYWYRQSLGQGLEFLIYFQGNSAPDKSGLPSDRFSAERTGGSVSTLTIQRTQQEDSAVYLCASSSVMVGYTFGSGTRLTVV.

This clone has a handful of counts. The chain combines TRBV29-1 with TRBJ2-3; TRBD2 agrees at 7 bases. The CDR3 covers 15 residues. Looked up from germline, CDR1 is SQVTM and CDR2 is ANQGSEA. V shed 2 bases, J shed 0 bases, and the junction held 5 bases outside the gene matches. This CDR3 reads CSVELADTSTDTQYF. The CDR3 coding sequence is TGCAGCGTTGAACTAGCGGATACTAGCACAGATACGCAGTATTTT.

The V and J genes are TRBV14 and TRBJ2-5, with 10 bases fitting TRBD1. V was clipped by 2 bases and J by 4 bases; unmatched bases: 7. The CDR3 is 16 amino acids. The germline CDR1 and CDR2 sequences are SGHDN and FVKESK. The CDR3 nucleotides read TGTGCCAGCAGCCAATTGACGACAGGGGGCCTAGAGACCCAGTACTTC. As protein: CASSQLTTGGLETQYF.

CDR3 protein: CASSSGTGGPVQYF. The DNA for the CDR3 is TGTGCCAGCAGTTCCGGGACAGGGGGTCCTGTGCAGTACTTC. The V call is TRBV6-5, the J call TRBJ2-7, with 11 bases fitting TRBD1. V was pared by 4 bases and J by 9 bases, with 8 bases of the junction left unmatched. From germline, CDR1 is MNHEY and CDR2 SVGAGI. The CDR3 totals 14 residues.

This CDR3 reads CASSQATSSYEQYF. In DNA, the CDR3 is TGTGCCAGCTCCCAAGCAACTAGCAGCTACGAGCAGTACTTC. The rearrangement joins TRBV18 to TRBJ2-7; a weak D match, TRBD2 (6 bases). Trimming removed 6 bases from V and 3 bases from J, with 15 bases in between. There are 14 residues in the CDR3. CDR1 is KGHSH and CDR2 is LQKENI in the germline V gene.

The rearrangement joins TRBV19 to TRBJ2-1; D gene ambiguous. Trimming took off 5 bases at V and 0 bases at J, with 17 bases between the two ends. Germline V gives CDR1 LNHDA, CDR2 SQIVND (reference sequence). The CDR3 sequence is 17 residues long. The CDR3 DNA is TGTGCCAGTAGTTTTTCAAGAACAGATGACTCCTACAATGAGCAGTTCTTC. Translating gives CASSFSRTDDSYNEQFF.